These 21 T cell receptor beta chains were all obtained from the same sample, sequenced in a study of shared clonotypes between healthy human individuals. Libraries were prepared by immunoSEQ multiplex PCR; TCRdb keeps only in-frame clonotypes and omits some of them. This table has roughly 2.4 million clones, approximately 96% appearing once. Specimen: naive CD4+ T cells sorted from blood. As for subset: CD45RA+ positively selected. The source of these receptors is a man younger than 30 in good health.

The chain joins TRBV7-9 to TRBJ2-1, with D possibly matching TRBD2 (5 bases). CDR1 is SEHNR and CDR2 is FQNEAQ in the germline V gene (reference sequence). The ends were cut back, 3 bases at V and 1 base at J, with 16 bases in the middle. There are 17 residues in the CDR3. The CDR3 loop reads CASSFRAQRLSYNEQFF. In DNA, the CDR3 is TGTGCCAGCAGCTTCCGGGCCCAACGACTATCCTACAATGAGCAGTTCTTC. The full variable domain, completed using reference TRBV7-9 and TRBJ2-1, is DTGVSQNPRHKITKRGQNVTFRCDPISEHNRLYWYRQTLGQGPEFLTYFQNEAQLEKSRLLSDRFSAERPKGSFSTLEIQRTEQGDSAMYLCASSFRAQRLSYNEQFFGPGTRLTVL.

The J gene is TRBJ2-5, the V gene TRBV7-9; TRBD2 matches at 10 bases. CDR3 length: 14 residues. J was trimmed by 5 bases and V by 5 bases; bases with no gene match: 5. Looked up from germline, CDR1 is SEHNR and CDR2 is FQNEAQ (reference sequence). The CDR3 DNA reads as TGTGCCAGCAGCCAGGGACTAGCGAAGGAGACCCAGTACTTC. This encodes CASSQGLAKETQYF.

The rearrangement joins TRBV4-3 to TRBJ1-4, with TRBD1 identical over 10 bases. CDR1 is LGHNA and CDR2 is YSLEER in the germline V gene. CDR3 size: 15 residues. The trim removed 1 base at V and 10 bases at J, leaving 6 bases unmatched. This chain's CDR3 is CASSQVGTGEGKLFF. In DNA, the CDR3 is TGCGCCAGCAGCCAAGTTGGGACAGGGGAAGGAAAACTGTTTTTT.

This clone was detected only once. This chain joins TRBV6-1 and TRBJ2-1; D is unresolved. The CDR3 sequence is 13 residues long. Per germline, CDR1 MNHNS and CDR2 SASEGT. Trimming left V 6 bases short and J 2 bases short, with 8 bases between. The CDR3 protein is CASRRATYNEQFF. DNA of the CDR3: TGTGCCAGCAGACGGGCGACCTACAATGAGCAGTTCTTC.

The chain joins TRBV5-6 to TRBJ2-1; 9 bases are a match to TRBD1. The length of the CDR3 is 14 residues. CDR1 is SGHDT and CDR2 is YYEEEE in the germline V gene. Trimming took 6 bases from V and 8 from J; bases not matched to a gene: 9. CDR3: CASTTQGARDEQFF. CDR3 sequence (DNA): TGTGCCAGCACCACACAGGGGGCGCGGGATGAGCAGTTCTTC.

This clone was detected once. The chain has TRBV4-1 and TRBJ2-2, with D hard to call. This CDR3 has 15 residues. The V end lost 0 bases, the J end lost 2 bases, and 7 bases lay between the germline ends. Germline assignment: CDR1 MGHRA and CDR2 YSYEKL. CDR3 sequence: CASSQEARNTGELFF. For the CDR3, the DNA is TGCGCCAGCAGCCAAGAGGCTCGAAACACCGGGGAGCTGTTTTTT.

Worth noting for this clone: Other DNA sequences in this specimen translate into the identical CDR3. The chain employs TRBV30 and TRBJ1-2; no firm D call. CDR1 is GTSNPN and CDR2 is SVGIG in the germline V gene (reference sequence). The V and J ends lost 2 bases and 0 bases respectively, with 7 bases between them. This CDR3 contains 13 residues. In DNA, the CDR3 is TGTGCCTGGAGTCAAGGGACTAACTATGGCTACACCTTC. Translation: CAWSQGTNYGYTF.

The chain joins TRBV19 to TRBJ1-5, with D perhaps matching TRBD1 (6 bases). V dropped 3 bases and J dropped 2 bases, with 11 bases sitting between them. Germline loops: CDR1 LNHDA, CDR2 SQIVND (reference sequence). The CDR3 covers 15 residues. The CDR3 is CASSMGGLGNQPQHF. CDR3 nucleotide sequence: TGTGCCAGTAGTATGGGGGGGCTAGGCAATCAGCCCCAGCATTTT. The full variable domain, completed using reference TRBV19 and TRBJ1-5, is DGGITQSPKYLFRKEGQNVTLSCEQNLNHDAMYWYRQDPGQGLRLIYYSQIVNDFQKGDIAEGYSVSREKKESFPLTVTSAQKNPTAFYLCASSMGGLGNQPQHFGDGTRLSIL.

V gene TRBV10-3 combines with J gene TRBJ2-1; a weak D match, TRBD2 (6 bases). CDR1 ENHRY and CDR2 SYGVKD come from the germline V gene. There are 11 residues in the CDR3. Trimming cost V 7 bases and J 7 bases, with 8 bases left between them. The DNA of the CDR3 is TGTGCCATCAACGGGGGTAATGAGCAGTTCTTC. Protein product: CAINGGNEQFF.

The V and J genes are TRBV29-1 and TRBJ1-2; 10 bases are shared with TRBD1. CDR1 and CDR2 from the germline V gene are SQVTM and ANQGSEA. The CDR3 sequence is 13 residues long. The ends lost 1 base at V and 5 bases at J; junction bases unmatched: 1. The CDR3 region has the DNA TGCAGCGTTGAAGGGGGACAGGGGTATGGCTACACCTTC. It encodes CSVEGGQGYGYTF.

The chain links TRBV7-9 to TRBJ2-2; D ambiguous. This CDR3 spans 14 amino acids. Trimming cost V 1 base and J 4 bases, with 7 bases left between them. Germline V lookup: CDR1 SEHNR, CDR2 FQNEAQ (reference sequence). The CDR3: CASSLEQSTGELFF. The CDR3 DNA reads as TGTGCCAGCAGCTTAGAACAATCCACCGGGGAGCTGTTTTTT.

This chain connects TRBV30 to TRBJ1-3, with 9 bases matching TRBD1. Looked up from germline, CDR1 is GTSNPN and CDR2 is SVGIG (reference sequence). The length of the CDR3 is 19 residues. V lost 3 bases to trimming and J lost 0 bases; unmatched junction nucleotides: 15. This chain's CDR3 is CAWRAGTGFGGLSGNTIYF. The CDR3 DNA follows: TGTGCCTGGAGAGCCGGGACAGGGTTTGGCGGGCTCTCTGGAAACACCATATATTTT.

The rearrangement links TRBV4-1 to TRBJ2-5; tentatively, D is TRBD2 (6 bases). This CDR3 is 13 amino acids long. The germline V gene encodes CDR1 MGHRA and CDR2 YSYEKL. V dropped 4 bases and J dropped 5 bases, with 11 bases sitting between them. CDR3 DNA: TGCGCCAGCAGCCTGACTAGGCTCGAGACCCAGTACTTC. Protein: CASSLTRLETQYF.

This sequence joins TRBV5-1 and TRBJ2-2; perhaps TRBD2 as D (7 bases). Trimming took 3 bases from V and 2 from J, leaving 17 bases between them. From germline, CDR1 is SGHRS and CDR2 YFSETQ. This CDR3 has 17 amino acids. CDR3 in amino acids: CASSSRGGGVNTGELFF. DNA of the CDR3: TGCGCCAGCAGCTCCAGGGGCGGGGGAGTAAACACCGGGGAGCTGTTTTTT.

J is TRBJ1-3 and V is TRBV30; D is unclear. V dropped 6 bases and J dropped 0 bases, with 15 bases sitting between them. This CDR3 is built from 15 residues. Germline CDR1 and CDR2: GTSNPN and SVGIG (reference sequence). CDR3 nucleotides: TGTGCCTGCTCCACGGACGGATACTCTGGAAACACCATATATTTT. It specifies CACSTDGYSGNTIYF.

The chain combines TRBV30 with TRBJ1-5; 9 bases agree with TRBD1. The CDR3 loop spans 14 amino acids. CDR1 and CDR2 from the germline V gene are GTSNPN and SVGIG (reference sequence). V shed 3 bases, J shed 3 bases, and the junction held 3 bases outside the gene matches. The CDR3 DNA follows: TGTGCCTGGAGGGACAGGGGACCCAATCAGCCCCAGCATTTT. It specifies CAWRDRGPNQPQHF.

As regards this clone: The identical CDR3 is also encoded by other nucleotide sequences in the sample. The chain is built from TRBV5-1 and TRBJ2-5, with D hard to call. V lost 2 bases to trimming and J lost 5 bases, with 4 bases between them. The germline V gene encodes CDR1 SGHRS and CDR2 YFSETQ. The CDR3 runs to 11 residues. This CDR3 reads CASSFDETQYF. Written as DNA, the CDR3 is TGCGCCAGCAGCTTTGATGAGACCCAGTACTTC.

As to this clone: The same CDR3 is also encoded by other DNA sequences in this sample. The chain links TRBV6-5 to TRBJ2-7; 11 bases are a match to TRBD1. Germline CDR1 and CDR2: MNHEY and SVGAGI. V lost 0 bases, J lost 4 bases, and 2 bases stayed unmatched. The CDR3 runs to 15 residues. CDR3 nucleotide sequence: TGTGCCAGCAGTTACTCCGGGACAGGGGGGTACGAGCAGTACTTC. Translated: CASSYSGTGGYEQYF.

This sequence joins TRBV29-1 and TRBJ2-5; D remains unclear. The germline CDR1 and CDR2 sequences are SQVTM and ANQGSEA. The CDR3 totals 16 residues. Trimming removed 5 bases at V and 4 bases at J, with 23 bases between. This CDR3 is CSVPRGLVLLGETQYF. CDR3 DNA: TGCAGCGTTCCCCGCGGCTTGGTCCTTTTGGGAGAGACCCAGTACTTC.

This chain connects TRBV5-1 to TRBJ1-1; D is ambiguous. Germline CDR1 is SGHRS and CDR2 is YFSETQ. The CDR3 extends over 14 amino acids. Trimming stripped 3 bases from V and 4 bases from J, with 13 bases between. Here the CDR3 reads CASSSEYLGTEAFF. CDR3 coding DNA: TGCGCCAGCAGCTCGGAGTACTTAGGCACTGAAGCTTTCTTT.

CDR3 DNA: TGTGCCAGCGGGCTTAACTATGGCTACACCTTC. It specifies CASGLNYGYTF. The chain joins TRBV6-5 to TRBJ1-2; D call uncertain. Trimming removed 8 bases from V and 1 base from J, with 5 bases in between. The CDR3 runs 11 residues. Germline CDR1 is MNHEY and CDR2 is SVGAGI.